This TCR beta chain was identified in a study of blood T cells in healthy people across ages. Study at large: Capturing about one barcoded beta molecule per two T cells was achieved by template switching. Notes on the study in general: The percentage of naive T cells correlated strongly with TCR beta diversity.

Peripheral blood was drawn, ten milliliters per donor. The CDR3 is 13 residues long. Germline V gene sequence: CDR1 KGHDR, CDR2 SFDVKD. The V gene lost 3 bases and the J gene lost 3 bases, with 5 bases spanning the gap. It was with a sample-barcoded 5' primer and a J-beta primer mix that a second PCR of roughly 6 to 12 cycles was run. TCRdb called the 5' RACE reads again in MiXCR, with one record for every CDR3 protein. In the table there are about 1,400,000 distinct CDR3 sequences, approximately 59% of which are singletons. This clonotype was detected a few times. Its antigen remains unidentified. The TCR was taken from a man between 18 and 29 years old in good health. This chain joins TRBV24-1 and TRBJ2-1; D is uncertain. The specimen sequenced was blood. This CDR3 reads CATSDPYYNEQFF. CDR3 in DNA: TGTGCCACCAGTGATCCGTACTACAATGAGCAGTTCTTC.